Below, 25 T cell receptor beta chains from the same sample are listed, as sequenced in a study of shared clonotypes between healthy human individuals. Data came from immunoSEQ multiplex PCR; TCRdb stores just in-frame clones and leaves some out. In the table there are approximately 240,000 clones, 50% to 75% of which are singletons. The specimen was memory CD4+ T cells sorted from blood. The subset is: CD45RA-negative fraction. Source of these receptors: a man in his thirties or forties in good health.

The genes are TRBV28 and TRBJ2-7; D tentatively fits TRBD1 or TRBD2 (7 bases each). V was shortened by 9 bases and J by 3 bases, with 21 bases between the two germline ends. CDR1 is MDHEN, CDR2 SYDVKM, per germline. The CDR3 consists of 15 residues. CDR3 region: CASLGRARQGYEQYF. CDR3 in DNA: TGTGCCAGTTTGGGGAGGGCGAGACAGGGCTACGAGCAGTACTTC. Full variable domain (outside the CDR3, taken from reference TRBV28 and TRBJ2-7): DVKVTQSSRYLVKRTGEKVFLECVQDMDHENMFWYRQDPGLGLRLIYFSYDVKMKEKGDIPEGYSVSREKKERFSLILESASTNQTSMYLCASLGRARQGYEQYFGPGTRLTVT.

This clone was recorded only once. The CDR3 DNA sequence: TGCGCCAGCAGCTGGGCTCCGGGACAGGACTATGGCTACACCTTC. It is translated as CASSWAPGQDYGYTF. The chain is built from TRBV5-1 and TRBJ1-2; 8 nucleotides align to TRBD1. The germline V gene has CDR1 SGHRS and CDR2 YFSETQ. The CDR3 is 15 residues long. Germline trimming cut 3 bases from V and 3 bases from J; bases unmatched to any gene: 7.

The V and J genes are TRBV7-2 and TRBJ1-4, with a weak D call TRBD1 (6 bases). This CDR3 is 15 amino acids long. Germline loops: CDR1 SGHTA, CDR2 FQGNSA. Trimming took off 1 base at V and 2 bases at J, with 8 bases between the two ends. CDR3 coding DNA: TGTGCCAGCAGCTTAGGAGGGGGGACTAATGAAAAACTGTTTTTT. This sequence encodes CASSLGGGTNEKLFF.

The chain is built from TRBV28 and TRBJ1-2; TRBD1 matches 12 bases. The CDR3 loop spans 17 amino acids. From germline, CDR1 is MDHEN and CDR2 SYDVKM. J gave up 4 bases and V 4 bases, and 10 bases lay outside the gene matches. For the CDR3, the DNA is TGTGCCAGCAGTTCCTTCACCGGGACAGGGGGCCGCTATGGCTACACCTTC. Encoded protein: CASSSFTGTGGRYGYTF.

The count of this clone is one. The chain joins TRBV28 to TRBJ2-2; D is unresolved. V was trimmed by 3 bases and J by 5 bases, leaving 10 bases between them. The CDR3 extends over 14 amino acids. Looked up from germline, CDR1 is MDHEN and CDR2 is SYDVKM. The CDR3 DNA is TGTGCCAGCAGTTTCGGCAGGTTTACCGGGGAGCTGTTTTTT. Translated: CASSFGRFTGELFF.

This chain connects TRBV6-5 to TRBJ1-4, with 7 positions matching TRBD1. Germline CDR1 and CDR2: MNHEY and SVGAGI. This CDR3 is 13 amino acids long. With 5 bases clipped from V and 11 bases from J, the junction kept 8 bases outside the gene matches. CDR3: CASSETIQGKLFF. The CDR3 bases are TGTGCCAGCAGTGAAACCATACAGGGGAAACTGTTTTTT.

The rearrangement uses TRBV7-9 and TRBJ2-1; D possibly corresponds to TRBD2 (5 bases). This CDR3 contains 18 residues. Trimming took off 0 bases at V and 5 bases at J, with 20 bases between the two ends. Germline V gene sequence: CDR1 SEHNR, CDR2 FQNEAQ (reference sequence). In nucleotides, the CDR3 is TGTGCCAGCAGCTTAGCGTGGGCTAGCCTGATAGAAAACAATGAGCAGTTCTTC. This gives the protein CASSLAWASLIENNEQFF.

This clone was seen once. V gene TRBV5-1 combines with J gene TRBJ2-7; 7 bases map to TRBD1. J lost 2 bases, V lost 0 bases, and 5 bases had no gene match. Germline CDR1 is SGHRS and CDR2 is YFSETQ. This CDR3 region has 15 residues. In nucleotides, the CDR3 is TGCGCCAGCAGCTTGGCCACAGGGGTCACCTACGAGCAGTACTTC. Translating it yields CASSLATGVTYEQYF. The variable domain in full, completed from reference TRBV5-1 and TRBJ2-7, reads KAGVTQTPRYLIKTRGQQVTLSCSPISGHRSVSWYQQTPGQGLQFLFEYFSETQRNKGNFPGRFSGRQFSNSRSEMNVSTLELGDSALYLCASSLATGVTYEQYFGPGTRLTVT.

This clone occurred many times. The CDR3 region is CAWSVKNTEAFF. CDR3 sequence (DNA): TGTGCCTGGAGTGTTAAGAACACTGAAGCTTTCTTT. The genes are TRBV30 and TRBJ1-1, with D unresolved. Per the germline V gene, CDR1 is GTSNPN and CDR2 is SVGIG (reference sequence). The CDR3 runs 12 residues. V lost 0 bases, J lost 1 base, and 3 bases lay in between.

This clone was observed a few times. The chain is built from TRBV5-1 and TRBJ2-2, with a tentative D call TRBD1 (6 bases). CDR1 and CDR2 from the germline V gene are SGHRS and YFSETQ. Trimming removed 2 bases at V and 6 bases at J, with 8 bases between. The CDR3 totals 13 residues. The CDR3 DNA follows: TGCGCCAGCAGCTTAGGACAGCCCGGGGAGCTGTTTTTT. It specifies CASSLGQPGELFF. Combining the CDR3 with reference TRBV5-1 and TRBJ2-2 gives the whole variable domain KAGVTQTPRYLIKTRGQQVTLSCSPISGHRSVSWYQQTPGQGLQFLFEYFSETQRNKGNFPGRFSGRQFSNSRSEMNVSTLELGDSALYLCASSLGQPGELFFGEGSRLTVL.

This chain connects TRBV9 to TRBJ2-7; 9 positions match TRBD1. Germline CDR1 and CDR2: SGDLS and YYNGEE. The V and J ends lost 0 bases and 6 bases, in that order; junction bases with no gene match: 7. This CDR3 has 15 amino acids. CDR3 coding DNA: TGTGCCAGCAGCGTAGCTACCGGACAGGGGAGCGAGCAGTACTTC. Residues: CASSVATGQGSEQYF.

Many counts were recorded for this clone. This chain joins TRBV5-1 and TRBJ2-3; D unclear. V lost 0 bases to trimming and J lost 0 bases, with 11 bases between them. The CDR3 runs to 16 residues. The germline V gene encodes CDR1 SGHRS and CDR2 YFSETQ. CDR3 bases: TGCGCCAGCAGCTTGGATTCCCAGCTCAGCACAGATACGCAGTATTTT. Its translation is CASSLDSQLSTDTQYF.

This clone was picked up many times. This sample includes further DNA sequences coding for the same CDR3. The V call is TRBV5-4, the J call TRBJ1-5; D is uncertain. Germline V gene sequence: CDR1 SGHNT, CDR2 YYREEE (reference sequence). The CDR3 has 14 residues. V was pared by 0 bases and J by 2 bases, with 6 bases between. The chain's CDR3 is CASSLGGGNQPQHF. Written as DNA, the CDR3 is TGTGCCAGCAGCTTGGGCGGTGGCAATCAGCCCCAGCATTTT.

This sequence joins TRBV2 and TRBJ2-7, with D possibly matching TRBD1 (6 bases). CDR3 length: 14 amino acids. Per the germline V gene, CDR1 is SNHLY and CDR2 is FYNNEI. Between the trimmed V and J ends, which lost 5 bases and 6 bases, there was a span of 17 bases. The CDR3 coding sequence is TGTGCCAGCAGTTTGGACAGCGGCCCGGTCGAGCAGTACTTC. Translating it yields CASSLDSGPVEQYF.

This clone was recorded at least ten times. The rearrangement uses TRBV5-1 and TRBJ2-2; D is undetermined. Between the trimmed V and J ends, which lost 1 base and 5 bases, there was a span of 12 bases. The germline V gene encodes CDR1 SGHRS and CDR2 YFSETQ. CDR3 length: 15 residues. The chain's CDR3 is CASSLSRITTGELFF. CDR3 nucleotide sequence: TGCGCCAGCAGCTTGTCGCGGATCACAACCGGGGAGCTGTTTTTT.

This clone has just one count. This chain links TRBV5-5 with TRBJ2-1; 8 bases fit TRBD2. Unmatched junction bases numbered 8, after V lost 4 bases and J lost 5 bases. CDR1 SGHKS and CDR2 YYEKEE come from the germline V gene (reference sequence). The length of the CDR3 is 15 residues. The CDR3 loop is CASSPGLSGDNEQFF. The CDR3 bases are TGTGCCAGCAGCCCCGGACTTAGCGGGGACAATGAGCAGTTCTTC.

J is TRBJ2-5 and V is TRBV7-8; 9 nucleotides match TRBD1. Per germline, CDR1 SGHVS and CDR2 FQNEAQ. The CDR3 contains 15 residues. V dropped 3 bases and J dropped 2; count of bases not matched to a gene: 4. The CDR3 protein is CASSFQGTGQETQYF. The CDR3 DNA sequence: TGTGCCAGCAGCTTCCAGGGGACAGGGCAAGAGACCCAGTACTTC.

This clone was picked up many times. V usage is TRBV5-3 and J usage is TRBJ1-1; D uncertain. TRBV5-3 is given ORF status, its function remaining uncertain. This CDR3 is 15 amino acids long. The V end was cut by 1 base, the J end by 3 bases, with 13 bases between. Here the CDR3 reads CARSLRSDVDTEAFF. The CDR3 region has the DNA TGTGCCAGAAGCTTGAGGTCCGATGTGGACACTGAAGCTTTCTTT.

The V gene is TRBV19, the J gene TRBJ1-2, with a weak D call TRBD1 (5 bases). Per germline, CDR1 LNHDA and CDR2 SQIVND (reference sequence). The V end was cut by 9 bases, the J end by 9 bases, with 23 bases between. The CDR3 has 14 amino acids. The CDR3 DNA reads as TGTGCCAGCGACGAGCCAAGGGGAGTCGGGAGCTACACCTTC. It translates to CASDEPRGVGSYTF.

The chain joins TRBV27 to TRBJ2-1; TRBD2 might be the D (6 bases). The germline V gene encodes CDR1 MNHEY and CDR2 SMNVEV (reference sequence). This CDR3 has 14 residues. With 3 bases removed from V and 1 base from J, the gap between germline ends came to 7 bases. CDR3: CASSLTSSYNEQFF. CDR3 coding DNA: TGTGCCAGCAGTTTGACTAGTTCCTACAATGAGCAGTTCTTC.

This clone was recorded a few times. The chain uses TRBV5-5 and TRBJ2-3; D is unresolved. Trimming took 0 bases from V and 3 from J, leaving 11 bases between them. CDR1 is SGHKS, CDR2 YYEKEE, per germline (reference sequence). This CDR3 has 15 amino acids. The CDR3 DNA sequence: TGTGCCAGCAGCTTGGAAGGTCAGGCAACAGATACGCAGTATTTT. Translation: CASSLEGQATDTQYF.

In its sample, this clone was seen a few times. V and J are TRBV6-5 and TRBJ2-6; D possibly corresponds to TRBD1 (5 bases). This CDR3 spans 11 amino acids. Germline V CDR1 and CDR2: MNHEY, SVGAGI. V was shortened by 6 bases and J by 15 bases, with 12 bases between the two germline ends. The CDR3 spells CASSQGSTLTF. The CDR3 coding sequence is TGTGCCAGCAGCCAGGGATCAACCCTGACTTTC.

V is TRBV28 and J is TRBJ1-2; the D gene is possibly TRBD1 (6 bases). The CDR3 spans 12 residues. V was cut by 10 bases and J by 7 bases, with 16 bases left in between. The germline V gene has CDR1 MDHEN and CDR2 SYDVKM. In DNA, the CDR3 is TGTGCCACTTACTTACAGGGATTTGGCTACACCTTC. This gives the protein CATYLQGFGYTF.

The chain couples TRBV7-9 to TRBJ2-7; TRBD1 might be the D (5 bases). V lost 2 bases and J 5 bases, leaving 13 bases between the germline ends. There are 14 residues in the CDR3. Germline V lookup: CDR1 SEHNR, CDR2 FQNEAQ (reference sequence). The CDR3 nucleotides read TGTGCCAGCAGCTTAAGTGGCCTGGACAACGAGCAGTACTTC. It translates to CASSLSGLDNEQYF.

The chain joins TRBV7-9 to TRBJ2-4, with TRBD2 matching 10 bases. The length of the CDR3 is 17 residues. V gave up 3 bases and J gave up 0 bases; unmatched junction bases: 5. Germline-derived CDR1 and CDR2 are SEHNR and FQNEAQ (reference sequence). The CDR3 DNA follows: TGTGCCAGCAGCTTCACGCTAGCGGGAGAAGCCAAAAACATTCAGTACTTC. Its protein is CASSFTLAGEAKNIQYF.